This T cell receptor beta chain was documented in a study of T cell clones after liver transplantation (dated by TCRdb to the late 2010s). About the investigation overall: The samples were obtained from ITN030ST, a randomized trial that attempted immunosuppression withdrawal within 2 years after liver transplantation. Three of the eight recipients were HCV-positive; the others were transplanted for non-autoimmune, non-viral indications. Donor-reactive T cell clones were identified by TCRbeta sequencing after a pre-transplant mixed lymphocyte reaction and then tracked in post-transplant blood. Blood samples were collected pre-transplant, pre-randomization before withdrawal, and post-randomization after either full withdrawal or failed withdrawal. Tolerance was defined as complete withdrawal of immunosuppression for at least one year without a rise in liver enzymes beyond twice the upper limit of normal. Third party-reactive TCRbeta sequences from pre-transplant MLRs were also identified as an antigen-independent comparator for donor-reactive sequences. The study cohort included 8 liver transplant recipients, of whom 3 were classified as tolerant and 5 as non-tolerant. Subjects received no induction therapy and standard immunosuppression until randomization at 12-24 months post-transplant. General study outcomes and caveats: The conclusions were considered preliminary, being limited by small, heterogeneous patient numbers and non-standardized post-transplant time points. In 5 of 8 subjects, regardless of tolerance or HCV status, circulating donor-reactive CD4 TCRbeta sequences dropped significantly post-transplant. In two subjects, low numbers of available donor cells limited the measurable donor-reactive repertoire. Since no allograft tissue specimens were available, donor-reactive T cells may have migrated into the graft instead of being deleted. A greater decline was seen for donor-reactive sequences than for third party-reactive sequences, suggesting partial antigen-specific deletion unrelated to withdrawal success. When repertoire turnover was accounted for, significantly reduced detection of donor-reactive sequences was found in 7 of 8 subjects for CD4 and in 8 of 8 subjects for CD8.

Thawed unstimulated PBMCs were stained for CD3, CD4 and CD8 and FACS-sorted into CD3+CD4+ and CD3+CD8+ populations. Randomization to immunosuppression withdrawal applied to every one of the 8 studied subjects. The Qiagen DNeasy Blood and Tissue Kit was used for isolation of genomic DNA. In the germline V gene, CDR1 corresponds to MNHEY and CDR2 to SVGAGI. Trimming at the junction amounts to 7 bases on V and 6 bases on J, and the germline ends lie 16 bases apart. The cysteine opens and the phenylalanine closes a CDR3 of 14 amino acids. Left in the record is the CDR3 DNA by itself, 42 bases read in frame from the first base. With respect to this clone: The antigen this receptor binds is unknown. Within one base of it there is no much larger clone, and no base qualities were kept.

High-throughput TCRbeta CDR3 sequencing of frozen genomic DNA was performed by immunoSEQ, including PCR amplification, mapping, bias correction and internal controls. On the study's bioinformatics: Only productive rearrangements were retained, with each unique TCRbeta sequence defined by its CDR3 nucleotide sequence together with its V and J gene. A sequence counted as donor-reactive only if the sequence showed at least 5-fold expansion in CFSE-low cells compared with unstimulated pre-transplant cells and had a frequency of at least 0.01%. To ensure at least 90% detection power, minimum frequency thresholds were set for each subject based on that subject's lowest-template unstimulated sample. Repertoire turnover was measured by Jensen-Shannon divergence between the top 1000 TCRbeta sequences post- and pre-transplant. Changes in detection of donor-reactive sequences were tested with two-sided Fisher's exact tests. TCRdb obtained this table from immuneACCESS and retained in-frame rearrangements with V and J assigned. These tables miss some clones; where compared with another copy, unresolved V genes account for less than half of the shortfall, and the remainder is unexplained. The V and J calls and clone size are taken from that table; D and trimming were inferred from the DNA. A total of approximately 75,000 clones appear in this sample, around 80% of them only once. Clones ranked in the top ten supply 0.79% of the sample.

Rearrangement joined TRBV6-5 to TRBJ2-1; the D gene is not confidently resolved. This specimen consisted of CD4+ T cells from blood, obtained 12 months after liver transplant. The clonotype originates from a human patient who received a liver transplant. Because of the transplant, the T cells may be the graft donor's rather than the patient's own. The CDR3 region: CASIRPGGSNEQFF. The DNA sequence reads TGTGCCAGCATTCGGCCTGGTGGATCCAATGAGCAGTTCTTC.